The clone carrying this TCR beta chain was seen more than once but under ten times. What it binds is not known. Authors of the study amplified TCR beta CDR3 regions from RNA transcripts. The study used the HTBI primer set for a first-round RT-PCR of the TCR CDR3. TCRdb analysed the multiplex PCR reads with MiXCR anew, one entry per CDR3 protein. Found here are just under 750,000 distinct CDR3 sequences, around a third of them singletons; the top ten hold around 31%. Orbital computed tomography, thyroid ultrasound, serum thyroxine and TRAb, and clinical symptoms together informed the diagnoses. PBMCs were obtained from approximately 10 ml fresh peripheral blood. The data were obtained in a study of T cells in Graves' hyperthyroidism and ophthalmopathy. Per germline, CDR1 SGHTA and CDR2 FQGNSA. V shed 4 bases, J shed 7 bases, and the junction held 5 bases outside the gene matches. The CDR3 is 13 amino acids.

Study-level points and caveats: Researchers found most expanded thyroid clonotypes above 0.001 in blood as well.

The chain is built from TRBV7-2 and TRBJ1-1, with 8 positions matching TRBD1. The origin of this receptor is a woman in her thirties or forties with Graves' hyperthyroidism. Sequenced input: blood. CDR3 amino acids: CASSSDRESEAFF. In DNA, the CDR3 is TGTGCCAGCAGCTCGGACAGGGAAAGTGAAGCTTTCTTT.